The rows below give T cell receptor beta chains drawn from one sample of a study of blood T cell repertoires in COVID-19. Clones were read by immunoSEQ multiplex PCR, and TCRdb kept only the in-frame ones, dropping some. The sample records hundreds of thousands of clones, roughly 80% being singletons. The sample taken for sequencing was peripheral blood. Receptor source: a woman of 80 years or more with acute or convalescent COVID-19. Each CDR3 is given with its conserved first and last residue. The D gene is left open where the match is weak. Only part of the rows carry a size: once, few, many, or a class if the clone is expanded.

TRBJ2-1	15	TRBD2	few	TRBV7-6	CASSSNRLARKGQFF	TGTGCCAGCAGCTCCAACAGACTAGCCAGAAAGGGGCAGTTCTTC
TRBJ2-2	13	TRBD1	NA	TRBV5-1	CASSQTGVGELFF	TGCGCCAGCAGCCAGACAGGGGTCGGGGAGCTGTTTTTT
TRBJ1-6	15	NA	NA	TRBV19	CASSTDNSYNSPLHF	TGTGCCAGTAGTACCGACAACTCCTATAATTCACCCCTCCACTTT
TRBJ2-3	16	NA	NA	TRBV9	CASSVGVSGDTDTQYF	TGTGCCAGCAGCGTAGGGGTTAGCGGAGACACAGATACGCAGTATTTT
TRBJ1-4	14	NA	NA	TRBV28	CASSQGPTQEKLFF	TGTGCCAGCAGTCAGGGCCCTACCCAGGAAAAACTGTTTTTT
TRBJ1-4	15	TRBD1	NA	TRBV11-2	CASSYGQDDNEKLFF	TGTGCCAGCAGCTACGGACAGGACGATAATGAAAAACTGTTTTTT
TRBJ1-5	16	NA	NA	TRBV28	CASSFLRDLGNQPQHF	TGTGCCAGCAGTTTTTTACGGGACTTAGGCAATCAGCCCCAGCATTTT
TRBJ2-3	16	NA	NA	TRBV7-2	CASSLAGGSSTDTQYF	TGTGCCAGCAGCTTAGCCGGCGGGTCTAGCACAGATACGCAGTATTTT
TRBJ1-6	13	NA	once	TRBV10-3	CAIRGAGHSPLHF	TGTGCCATCAGAGGAGCAGGGCATTCACCCCTCCACTTT
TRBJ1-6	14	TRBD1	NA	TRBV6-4	CASSMGQGNSPLHF	TGTGCCAGCAGTATGGGACAGGGCAATTCACCCCTCCACTTT
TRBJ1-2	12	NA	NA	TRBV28	CASSLGDYGYTF	TGTGCCAGCAGCCTAGGAGATTATGGCTACACCTTC
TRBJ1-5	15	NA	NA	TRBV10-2	CASSVGGDSNQPQHF	TGCGCCAGCAGTGTCGGCGGGGATAGCAATCAGCCCCAGCATTTT
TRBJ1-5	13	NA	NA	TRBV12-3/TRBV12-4	CASSLGGDQPQHF	TGTGCCAGCAGTTTAGGGGGGGATCAGCCCCAGCATTTT
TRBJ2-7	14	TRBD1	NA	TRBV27	CASRRTGGGGEQYF	TGTGCCAGCAGGCGGACAGGGGGAGGTGGCGAGCAGTACTTC
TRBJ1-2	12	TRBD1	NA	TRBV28	CAGHRGGYGYTF	TGTGCCGGACACAGGGGGGGCTATGGCTACACCTTC
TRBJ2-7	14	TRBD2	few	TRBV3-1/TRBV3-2	CASSQSGSAYEQYF	TGTGCCAGCAGCCAGAGCGGGAGCGCTTACGAGCAGTACTTC
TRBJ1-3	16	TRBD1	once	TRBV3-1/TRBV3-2	CASSPIGAGGGNTIYF	TGTGCCAGCAGCCCTATTGGGGCAGGGGGAGGAAACACCATATATTTT
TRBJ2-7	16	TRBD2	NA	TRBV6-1	CASSARGLAEAYEQYF	TGTGCCAGCAGTGCTAGGGGACTAGCGGAGGCCTACGAGCAGTACTTC
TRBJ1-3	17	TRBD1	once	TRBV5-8	CASSLFGWDRGGNTIYF	TGTGCCAGCAGCTTGTTCGGTTGGGACAGGGGTGGAAACACCATATATTTT
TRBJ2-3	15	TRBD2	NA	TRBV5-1	CASSLERGGPDTQYF	TGCGCCAGCAGCTTGGAGCGGGGGGGACCAGATACGCAGTATTTT
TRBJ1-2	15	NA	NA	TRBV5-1	CASSLAPGPGDGYTF	TGCGCCAGCAGCTTGGCCCCAGGGCCTGGAGATGGCTACACCTTC
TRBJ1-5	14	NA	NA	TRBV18	CASSNQGSNQPQHF	TGTGCCAGCTCAAACCAGGGGAGCAATCAGCCCCAGCATTTT
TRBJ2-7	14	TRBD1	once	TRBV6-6	CASTLRQGGNEQYF	TGTGCCAGCACCTTACGACAGGGCGGTAACGAGCAGTACTTC
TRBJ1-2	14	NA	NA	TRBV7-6	CASRPSDRNYGYTF	TGTGCCAGCAGACCGAGCGACAGGAACTATGGCTACACCTTC
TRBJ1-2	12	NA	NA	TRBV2	CASMPVRYGYTF	TGTGCCAGCATGCCAGTTCGCTATGGCTACACCTTC
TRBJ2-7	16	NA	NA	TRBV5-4	CASSLDLDTSSYEQYF	TGTGCCAGCAGCTTGGATCTGGACACCTCATCCTACGAGCAGTACTTC
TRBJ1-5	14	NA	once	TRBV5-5	CASSFQQGYQPQHF	TGTGCCAGCAGCTTTCAACAGGGTTATCAGCCCCAGCATTTT
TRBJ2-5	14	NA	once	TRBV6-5	CASSPTTGQRAQYF	TGTGCCAGCAGTCCCACGACTGGCCAGAGGGCCCAGTACTTC
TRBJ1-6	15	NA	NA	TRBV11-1	CASRARGHGNSPLHF	TGTGCGAGCAGAGCCAGGGGCCATGGGAATTCACCCCTCCACTTT
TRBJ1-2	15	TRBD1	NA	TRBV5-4	CASSPELGQGSSYTF	TGTGCCAGCAGCCCTGAATTAGGACAGGGTTCCTCCTACACCTTC
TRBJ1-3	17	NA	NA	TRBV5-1	CASSLDYSPTLGNTIYF	TGCGCCAGCAGCTTGGATTACAGTCCCACACTCGGAAACACCATATATTTT
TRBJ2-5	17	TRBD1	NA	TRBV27	CASSLSKTGFFAETQYF	TGTGCCAGCAGTTTATCGAAGACAGGGTTTTTTGCCGAGACCCAGTACTTC
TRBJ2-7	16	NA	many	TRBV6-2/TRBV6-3	CASSPLLVAGAYEQYF	TGTGCCAGCAGTCCCCTACTTGTGGCCGGAGCCTACGAGCAGTACTTC
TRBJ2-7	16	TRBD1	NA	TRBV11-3	CASSSTPGTGEPEQYF	TGTGCCAGCAGCTCGACTCCCGGGACAGGGGAACCCGAGCAGTACTTC
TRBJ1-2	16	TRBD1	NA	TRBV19	CASSIAQGVSNYGYTF	TGTGCCAGTAGTATAGCCCAGGGGGTATCTAACTATGGCTACACCTTC
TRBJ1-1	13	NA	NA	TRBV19	CASSSQRSAEAFF	TGTGCCAGTAGTTCTCAGCGAAGCGCTGAAGCTTTCTTT
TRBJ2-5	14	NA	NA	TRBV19	CASSAQGIQETQYF	TGTGCCAGTAGTGCGCAGGGGATCCAAGAGACCCAGTACTTC
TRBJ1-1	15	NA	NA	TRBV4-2	CASSRTDKINTEAFF	TGTGCCAGCAGCCGAACAGACAAGATTAACACTGAAGCTTTCTTT
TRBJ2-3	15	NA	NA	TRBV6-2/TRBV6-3	CASSYSSENTDTQYF	TGTGCCAGCAGTTACTCGTCCGAGAACACAGATACGCAGTATTTT
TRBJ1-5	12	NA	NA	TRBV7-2	CASSALNQPQHF	TGTGCCAGCAGCGCACTCAATCAGCCCCAGCATTTT
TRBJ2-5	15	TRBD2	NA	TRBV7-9	CASSLSGGFQETQYF	TGTGCCAGCAGCCTTAGCGGGGGGTTCCAAGAGACCCAGTACTTC
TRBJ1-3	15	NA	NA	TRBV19	CASSMVGYSGNTIYF	TGTGCCAGTAGTATGGTCGGTTACTCTGGAAACACCATATATTTT
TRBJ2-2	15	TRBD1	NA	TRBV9	CASSRGTGYTGELFF	TGTGCCAGCAGCAGGGGGACAGGGTACACCGGGGAGCTGTTTTTT
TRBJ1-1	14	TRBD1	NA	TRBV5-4	CASSGTGANTEAFF	TGTGCCAGCAGCGGGACAGGGGCGAACACTGAAGCTTTCTTT
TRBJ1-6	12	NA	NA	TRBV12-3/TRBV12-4	CASRTQDSPLHF	TGTGCCAGCAGAACCCAGGATTCACCCCTCCACTTT
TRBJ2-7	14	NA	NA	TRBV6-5	CASTSGLERYEQYF	TGTGCCAGCACCTCGGGACTGGAGAGGTACGAGCAGTACTTC
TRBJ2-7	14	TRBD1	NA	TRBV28	CASSGTGPPYEQYF	TGTGCCAGCAGCGGGACAGGGCCGCCCTACGAGCAGTACTTC
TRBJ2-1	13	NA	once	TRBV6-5	CASRRLVYNEQFF	TGTGCCAGCAGGCGGCTAGTTTACAATGAGCAGTTCTTC
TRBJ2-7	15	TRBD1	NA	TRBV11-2	CASSLAETGPYEQYF	TGTGCCAGCAGCTTAGCCGAGACAGGGCCCTACGAGCAGTACTTC
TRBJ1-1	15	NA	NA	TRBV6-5	CASSFRDTRLTEAFF	TGTGCCAGCAGTTTCCGGGACACTAGGCTCACTGAAGCTTTCTTT
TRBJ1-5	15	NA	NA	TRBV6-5	CASRSTTSRNQPQHF	TGTGCCAGCAGATCGACGACCTCTAGGAATCAGCCCCAGCATTTT
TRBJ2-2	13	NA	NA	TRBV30	CAWSGTSTGELFF	TGTGCCTGGAGTGGAACTAGCACCGGGGAGCTGTTTTTT
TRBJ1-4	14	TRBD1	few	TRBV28	CASRQGGADEKLFF	TGTGCCAGCAGGCAAGGGGGCGCGGATGAAAAACTGTTTTTT
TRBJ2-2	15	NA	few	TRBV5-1	CASSLALSNTGELFF	TGCGCCAGCAGCTTGGCTCTCTCGAACACCGGGGAGCTGTTTTTT
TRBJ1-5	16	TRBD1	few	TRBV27	CASSKTQGVSNQPQHF	TGTGCCAGCAGCAAGACTCAGGGGGTTAGCAATCAGCCCCAGCATTTT